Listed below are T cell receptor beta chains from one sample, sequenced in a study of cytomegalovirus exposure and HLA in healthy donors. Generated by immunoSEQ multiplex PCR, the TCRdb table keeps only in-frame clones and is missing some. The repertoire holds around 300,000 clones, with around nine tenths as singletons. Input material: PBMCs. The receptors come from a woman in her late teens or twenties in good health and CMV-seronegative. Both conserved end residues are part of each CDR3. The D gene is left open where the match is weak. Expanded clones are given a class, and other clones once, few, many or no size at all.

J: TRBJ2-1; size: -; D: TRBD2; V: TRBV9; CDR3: CASSPGGLSIEQFF; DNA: TGTGCCAGCAGCCCGGGGGGGCTCTCTATAGAGCAGTTCTTC
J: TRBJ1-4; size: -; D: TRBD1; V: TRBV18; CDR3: CASSLGQGAEKLFF; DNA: TGTGCCAGCTCACTAGGACAGGGGGCTGAAAAACTGTTTTTT
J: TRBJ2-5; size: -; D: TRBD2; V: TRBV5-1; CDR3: CASSLESLAGGGSQETQYF; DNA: TGCGCCAGCAGCTTGGAATCTCTAGCGGGGGGGGGTTCACAAGAGACCCAGTACTTC
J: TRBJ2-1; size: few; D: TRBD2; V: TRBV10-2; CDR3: CASIPGGGTNEQFF; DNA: TGCGCCAGCATCCCCGGGGGGGGGACCAATGAGCAGTTCTTC
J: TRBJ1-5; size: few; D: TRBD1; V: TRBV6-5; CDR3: CASSSTGLNQPQHF; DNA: TGTGCCAGCAGCTCGACAGGGCTCAATCAGCCCCAGCATTTT
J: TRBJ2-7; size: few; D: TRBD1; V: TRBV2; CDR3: CASSTGTGGSYEQYF; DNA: TGTGCCAGCAGCACCGGGACAGGGGGCTCCTACGAGCAGTACTTC
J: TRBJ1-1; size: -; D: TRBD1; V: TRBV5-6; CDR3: CASSFWSRTTGASGAFF; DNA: TGTGCCAGCAGCTTCTGGTCGCGGACAACAGGGGCCAGTGGGGCTTTCTTT
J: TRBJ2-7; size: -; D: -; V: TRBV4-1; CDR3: CASSQDRVGYEQYF; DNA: TGCGCCAGCAGCCAAGACAGGGTGGGCTACGAGCAGTACTTC
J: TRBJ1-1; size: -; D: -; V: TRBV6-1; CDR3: CASSSTGNTEAFF; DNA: TGTGCCAGCAGTTCTACAGGAAACACTGAAGCTTTCTTT
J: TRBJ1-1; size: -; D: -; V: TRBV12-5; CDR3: CASDPQGMTEAFF; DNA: TGTGCTAGTGACCCACAGGGTATGACTGAAGCTTTCTTT
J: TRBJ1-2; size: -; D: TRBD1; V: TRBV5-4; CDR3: CASSPTGTDGYTF; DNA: TGTGCCAGCAGCCCGACAGGGACCGATGGCTACACCTTC
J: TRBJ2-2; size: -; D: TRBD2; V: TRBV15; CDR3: CATSKWGGTGELFF; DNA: TGTGCCACCAGCAAATGGGGGGGGACCGGGGAGCTGTTTTTT
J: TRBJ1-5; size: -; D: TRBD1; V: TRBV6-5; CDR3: CASSGGSSNQPQHF; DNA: TGTGCCAGCTCAGGGGGGAGTAGCAATCAGCCCCAGCATTTT
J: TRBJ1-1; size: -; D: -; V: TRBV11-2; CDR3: CASIGGTEAFF; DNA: TGTGCCAGCATAGGGGGAACTGAAGCTTTCTTT
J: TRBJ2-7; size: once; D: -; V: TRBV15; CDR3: CATSRGGLSAYEQYF; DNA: TGTGCCACCAGCAGAGGGGGACTTTCAGCCTACGAGCAGTACTTC
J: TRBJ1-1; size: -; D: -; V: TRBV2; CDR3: CASSIQAGNTEAFF; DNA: TGTGCCAGCAGTATACAGGCCGGGAACACTGAAGCTTTCTTT
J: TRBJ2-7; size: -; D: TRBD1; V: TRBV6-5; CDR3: CASSVLGTGNYEQYF; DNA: TGTGCCAGCAGTGTTTTAGGGACAGGGAACTACGAGCAGTACTTC
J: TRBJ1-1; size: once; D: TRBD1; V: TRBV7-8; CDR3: CASSLRTGGLFSMNTEAFF; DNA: TGTGCCAGCAGCTTAAGGACAGGGGGCCTTTTCTCCATGAACACTGAAGCTTTCTTT
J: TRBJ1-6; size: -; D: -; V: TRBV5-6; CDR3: CASSFGGPLQDRSPLHF; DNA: TGTGCCAGCAGCTTTGGTGGACCCCTACAGGATAGGTCACCCCTCCACTTT
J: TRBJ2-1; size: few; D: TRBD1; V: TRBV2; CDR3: CASRDSDYNEQFF; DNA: TGTGCCAGCCGGGACAGTGATTACAATGAGCAGTTCTTC
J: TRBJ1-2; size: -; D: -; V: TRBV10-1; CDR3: CASTSLVPQGPHYGYTF; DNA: TGCGCCAGCACTTCTTTAGTACCACAGGGACCCCACTATGGCTACACCTTC
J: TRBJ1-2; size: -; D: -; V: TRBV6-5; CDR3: CASSPQNYGYTF; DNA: TGTGCCAGCAGCCCTCAGAACTATGGCTACACCTTC
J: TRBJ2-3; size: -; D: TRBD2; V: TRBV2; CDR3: CASSGNGGSTDTQYF; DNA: TGTGCCAGCAGTGGGAACGGGGGGAGCACAGATACGCAGTATTTT
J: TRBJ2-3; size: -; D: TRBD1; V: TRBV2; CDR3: CASNPTGGIDTQYF; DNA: TGTGCCAGCAACCCGACAGGGGGCATAGATACGCAGTATTTT